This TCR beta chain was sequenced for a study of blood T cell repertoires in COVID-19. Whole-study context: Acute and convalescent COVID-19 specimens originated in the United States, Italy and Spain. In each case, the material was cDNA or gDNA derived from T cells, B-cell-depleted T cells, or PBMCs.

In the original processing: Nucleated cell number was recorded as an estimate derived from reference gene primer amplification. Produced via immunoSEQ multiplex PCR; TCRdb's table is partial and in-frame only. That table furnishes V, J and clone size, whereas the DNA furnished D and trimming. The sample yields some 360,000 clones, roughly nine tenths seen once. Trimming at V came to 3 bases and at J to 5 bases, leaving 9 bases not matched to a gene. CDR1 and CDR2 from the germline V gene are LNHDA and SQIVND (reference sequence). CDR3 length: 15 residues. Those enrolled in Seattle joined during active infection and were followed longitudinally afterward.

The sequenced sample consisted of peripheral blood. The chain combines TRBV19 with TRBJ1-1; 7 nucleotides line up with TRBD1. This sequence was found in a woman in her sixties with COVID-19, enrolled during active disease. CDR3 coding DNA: TGTGCCAGTAGTATCGGGCATGGACAGGCAACTGAAGCTTTCTTT. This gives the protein CASSIGHGQATEAFF. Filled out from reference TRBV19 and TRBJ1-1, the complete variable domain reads DGGITQSPKYLFRKEGQNVTLSCEQNLNHDAMYWYRQDPGQGLRLIYYSQIVNDFQKGDIAEGYSVSREKKESFPLTVTSAQKNPTAFYLCASSIGHGQATEAFFGQGTRLTVV.